These 3 T cell receptor beta chains were all obtained from the same sample, sequenced in a study of metastatic and nonmetastatic thyroid tumors. TCRdb re-called the PCR reads through MiXCR. The sample lists about 92,000 clones, 14% to 15% occurring once. Each patient went into thyroid surgery without having received any treatment. Sequenced input: blood. These receptors all come from a female donor with papillary thyroid cancer or a benign thyroid nodule (not recorded which). Some clones in this sample may be carry-over from other donors' samples.

Many counts were recorded for this clone. V is TRBV19 and J is TRBJ1-2; 9 bases match TRBD1. This CDR3 is built from 18 residues. The germline V gene has CDR1 LNHDA and CDR2 SQIVND (reference sequence). J gave up 6 bases and V 7 bases, and 21 bases lay outside the gene matches. The CDR3 nucleotides read TGTGCCAGTACCGCTATCCGGGACAGGGATGTCGCTAGGAATGGCTACACCTTC. It yields the protein CASTAIRDRDVARNGYTF. The full variable domain, in which reference TRBV19 and TRBJ1-2 provide the parts outside the CDR3, is DGGITQSPKYLFRKEGQNVTLSCEQNLNHDAMYWYRQDPGQGLRLIYYSQIVNDFQKGDIAEGYSVSREKKESFPLTVTSAQKNPTAFYLCASTAIRDRDVARNGYTFGSGTRLTVV.

This clone showed up many times. The chain combines TRBV12-3 or TRBV12-4 with TRBJ1-5, with unresolved D. V lost 6 bases to trimming and J lost 6 bases, with 12 bases between them. There are 13 residues in the CDR3. As DNA, the CDR3 is TGTGCCAGCAGCTACGAGCTCGGTCAGCCCCAGCATTTT. It translates to CASSYELGQPQHF.

This clone was seen at least ten times. V is TRBV7-2 and J is TRBJ2-1; TRBD1 is a possible D gene (6 bases). Between the trimmed V and J ends, which lost 2 bases and 4 bases, there was a span of 12 bases. The CDR3 covers 15 residues. Germline-derived CDR1 and CDR2 are SGHTA and FQGNSA. The CDR3 loop is CASSLSGTGYNEQFF. CDR3 bases: TGTGCCAGCAGCTTATCCGGCACAGGGTACAATGAGCAGTTCTTC.